Shown below are 5 T cell receptor beta chains from a single sample sequenced in a study of control samples from healthy donors and cancer patients (TCRdb year 2020). Libraries were constructed by the immunoSEQ multiplex PCR assay. TCRdb's version of the immuneACCESS table is confined to in-frame rearrangements and falls short of the full clone set. An unresolved V gene accounts for under half of the shortfall where checked; the remainder is of unknown origin. The sample has 120,000 or so clones on record, around 92% of them singletons. Of the sample, 0.55% to 0.6% is held by the ten largest clones. Sequencing used PBMCs. Every receptor here comes from a man of 80 years or more with head and neck cancer.

As concerns this clone: Within the sample, other DNA sequences also encode this same CDR3. The chain recombines TRBV9 with TRBJ1-6; the D gene is possibly TRBD1 (6 bases). The germline CDR1 and CDR2 sequences are SGDLS and YYNGEE. Trimming took 5 bases from V and 8 from J, leaving 20 bases between them. CDR3 length equals 16 residues. Here the CDR3 reads CASSTQGRGGDSPLHF. CDR3 nucleotide sequence: TGTGCCAGCAGTACTCAGGGGCGGGGGGGTGATTCACCCCTCCACTTT.

The gene calls are TRBV10-3 and TRBJ2-2, with D possibly TRBD2 on 6 matching bases. Looked up from germline, CDR1 is ENHRY and CDR2 is SYGVKD. CDR3 size: 14 residues. The ends were cut back, 7 bases at V and 2 bases at J, with 11 bases in the middle. The CDR3 sequence is CAITWGVNTGELFF. The DNA of the CDR3 is TGTGCCATCACGTGGGGGGTTAACACCGGGGAGCTGTTTTTT.

This clone was seen just once. V and J are TRBV5-1 and TRBJ2-2, with D unresolved. The CDR3 sequence is 13 residues long. The ends were cut back, 0 bases at V and 3 bases at J, with 3 bases in the middle. Germline V gives CDR1 SGHRS, CDR2 YFSETQ. CDR3 region: CASSLGYTGELFF. The DNA of the CDR3 is TGCGCCAGCAGCTTGGGCTACACCGGGGAGCTGTTTTTT. Drawing the rest from reference TRBV5-1 and TRBJ2-2, the complete variable domain is KAGVTQTPRYLIKTRGQQVTLSCSPISGHRSVSWYQQTPGQGLQFLFEYFSETQRNKGNFPGRFSGRQFSNSRSEMNVSTLELGDSALYLCASSLGYTGELFFGEGSRLTVL.

CDR3 region: CASIEGGQSIGELFF. CDR3 bases: TGTGCCAGCATCGAGGGGGGACAGTCTATCGGGGAGCTGTTTTTT. The chain employs TRBV21-1 and TRBJ2-2; TRBD1 is the table's D call, not checked against the DNA. TRBV21-1 is a recognized pseudogene. There are 15 residues in the CDR3.

The chain links TRBV6-5 to TRBJ1-1, with TRBD1 as a possible D gene (5 bases). The CDR3 totals 13 residues. The V end lost 6 bases, the J end lost 8 bases, and 16 bases lay between the germline ends. Per germline, CDR1 MNHEY and CDR2 SVGAGI. CDR3 loop: CASSQTGGTEAFF. The CDR3 coding sequence is TGTGCCAGCAGCCAAACTGGGGGGACGGAAGCTTTCTTT.